These T cell receptor beta chains were read from a single sample in a study of blood T cell repertoires in COVID-19. Assay used: immunoSEQ multiplex PCR; TCRdb lists only in-frame clones, some missing. This sample has tens of thousands of clones, with 81% found just once. Sequenced: peripheral blood. The receptor source for this set is a man aged 80 or over with acute or convalescent COVID-19. Both conserved end residues are part of each CDR3. The D gene is left open where the match is weak. Size is stated for part of the rows, as once, few or many counts, or as a class when the clone is expanded.

TRBD2 | TRBJ2-3 | TRBV19 | - | CASSMSLAGGPDTQYF | TGTGCCAGTAGTATGTCGCTAGCGGGGGGGCCAGATACGCAGTATTTT
- | TRBJ2-1 | TRBV28 | - | CASRPIRKGVNNEQFF | TGTGCCAGCAGACCAATCAGGAAGGGGGTTAACAATGAGCAGTTCTTC
TRBD1 | TRBJ2-7 | TRBV5-5 | - | CASSLGPFGSTGSSYEQYF | TGTGCCAGCAGCCTCGGGCCTTTCGGGTCGACAGGGAGCTCCTACGAGCAGTACTTC
TRBD2 | TRBJ2-1 | TRBV3-1/TRBV3-2 | once | CASSQGTSGVTEQFF | TGTGCCAGCAGCCAAGGGACTAGCGGGGTAACTGAGCAGTTCTTC
- | TRBJ2-5 | TRBV5-1 | - | CASSPGQGQETQYF | TGCGCCAGCAGTCCCGGGCAGGGTCAAGAGACCCAGTACTTC
- | TRBJ1-2 | TRBV5-1 | - | CATGTTDGYTF | TGCGCCACCGGGACAACGGATGGCTACACCTTC
- | TRBJ1-5 | TRBV19 | - | CASSPLGPGRDQPQHF | TGTGCCAGTAGTCCATTAGGACCGGGAAGGGATCAGCCCCAGCATTTT
TRBD1 | TRBJ1-1 | TRBV18 | - | CASSPMDRALEAFF | TGTGCCAGCTCACCCATGGACAGGGCACTTGAAGCTTTCTTT
- | TRBJ2-1 | TRBV24-1 | - | CATSVGGGAAEYEQFF | TGTGCCACCAGTGTTGGAGGGGGGGCCGCCGAATATGAGCAGTTCTTC
TRBD1 | TRBJ1-5 | TRBV19 | - | CASSILYDRGDQPQHF | TGTGCCAGTAGTATCCTCTACGACAGGGGCGATCAGCCCCAGCATTTT
- | TRBJ1-1 | TRBV18 | - | CASRGGKNTEAFF | TGTGCCAGCCGGGGGGGAAAAAACACTGAAGCTTTCTTT
TRBD1 | TRBJ1-1 | TRBV6-6 | - | CASLTGGDEAFF | TGTGCCAGCCTCACAGGGGGGGATGAAGCTTTCTTT
TRBD1 | TRBJ1-1 | TRBV11-2 | - | CASSLGKTGVNTEAFF | TGTGCCAGCAGCTTGGGGAAGACAGGGGTGAACACTGAAGCTTTCTTT
TRBD1 | TRBJ1-2 | TRBV24-1 | - | CATSDPGQGEDGYTF | TGTGCCACCAGTGATCCTGGACAGGGTGAAGATGGCTACACCTTC
- | TRBJ1-5 | TRBV6-5 | - | CASSHNQPQHF | TGTGCCAGCAGCCACAATCAGCCCCAGCATTTT
TRBD1 | TRBJ1-2 | TRBV30 | - | CAWRTGGRGYGYTF | TGTGCCTGGAGGACAGGGGGTAGGGGGTATGGCTACACCTTC
- | TRBJ1-4 | TRBV19 | - | CASSNLRSRNNEKLFF | TGTGCCAGTAGTAACCTAAGAAGCCGAAATAATGAAAAACTGTTTTTT
TRBD1 | TRBJ1-1 | TRBV18 | - | CASSGQGDTEAFF | TGTGCCAGCTCGGGGCAGGGGGACACTGAAGCTTTCTTT
TRBD1 | TRBJ1-1 | TRBV18 | - | CASSQQGALDTEAFF | TGTGCCAGCTCACAACAGGGGGCGTTGGACACTGAAGCTTTCTTT
- | TRBJ1-2 | TRBV6-6 | - | CASSYSPDTGYTF | TGTGCCAGCAGTTACTCGCCGGACACTGGCTACACCTTC
- | TRBJ2-5 | TRBV7-9 | - | CASSPGPGAEETQYF | TGTGCCAGCAGCCCGGGGCCGGGAGCTGAAGAGACCCAGTACTTC
- | TRBJ1-2 | TRBV7-9 | few | CASSLRQNPNYGYTF | TGTGCCAGCAGTCTGAGGCAGAACCCTAACTATGGCTACACCTTC
TRBD1 | TRBJ2-7 | TRBV10-3 | - | CAAQQGAGYEQYF | TGTGCCGCTCAACAGGGGGCTGGCTACGAGCAGTACTTC
TRBD1 | TRBJ2-4 | TRBV2 | - | CASSEEKKGQGYF | TGTGCCAGCAGTGAAGAGAAGAAGGGACAGGGGTACTTC
TRBD1 | TRBJ1-1 | TRBV18 | - | CASSGQGMNTEAFF | TGTGCCAGCTCGGGACAGGGTATGAACACTGAAGCTTTCTTT
- | TRBJ1-3 | TRBV30 | - | CAWKHGGSSSSGNTIYF | TGTGCCTGGAAACATGGTGGCAGTTCCTCATCTGGAAACACCATATATTTT
TRBD2 | TRBJ2-7 | TRBV28 | - | CASSFSLAGLTYEQYF | TGTGCCAGCAGTTTCAGCCTAGCGGGATTGACCTACGAGCAGTACTTC
TRBD2 | TRBJ2-7 | TRBV10-1 | - | CASQSGGQDEQYF | TGCGCCAGCCAGAGCGGGGGGCAGGACGAGCAGTACTTC
TRBD1 | TRBJ1-6 | TRBV18 | - | CASSDNRGYNSPLHF | TGTGCCAGCTCGGATAACAGGGGATATAATTCACCCCTCCACTTT
- | TRBJ1-6 | TRBV11-2 | - | CASSVLYSPLHF | TGTGCCAGCAGTGTCCTCTATTCACCCCTCCACTTT
TRBD1 | TRBJ1-1 | TRBV18 | - | CASSPGQGNTEAFF | TGTGCCAGCTCACCCGGACAGGGGAACACTGAAGCTTTCTTT
TRBD2 | TRBJ2-3 | TRBV5-1 | - | CASSLEKTSGGPGTQYF | TGCGCCAGCAGCTTGGAGAAGACTAGCGGGGGGCCCGGTACGCAGTATTTT
- | TRBJ1-4 | TRBV5-1 | few | CASSFGQGNEKLFF | TGCGCCAGCAGCTTCGGTCAGGGAAATGAAAAACTGTTTTTT